The TCR beta chain under discussion was sequenced for a study of OX40 agonist ivuxolimab in advanced cancers. Study summary: Dosing consisted of intravenous ivuxolimab at 0.01 to 10 mg/kg every 2 weeks. Study outcomes and limitations: Expanded clones belonging to CD8+ T cells outnumbered, on average, those of CD4+.

Autoimmune disease history or systemic immunosuppression meant exclusion. A note on this clone: Its antigen is undetermined.

Here immunoSEQ multiplex PCR was the method, and the copy in TCRdb shows in-frame clones only, minus some. The sample includes 60,000 to 75,000 clones, 90% to 95% of them seen just once. The sequence was obtained from an adult with an advanced solid tumor such as melanoma, head and neck, liver or kidney cancer. The sequences come from CD4+ or CD8+ T cells sorted from blood, collected in a trial of the OX40 agonist ivuxolimab.

CDR3 sequence: CASSAQGGSRATDTQYF. The CDR3 coding sequence is TGTGCCAGCAGCGCACAGGGAGGTTCGCGAGCCACAGATACGCAGTATTTT. This sequence joins TRBV7-6 and TRBJ2-3, with D perhaps assigned TRBD1 or TRBD2 (6 bases each). This CDR3 spans 17 amino acids. With 5 bases removed from V and 2 bases from J, the gap between germline ends came to 20 bases. Germline CDR1 SGHVS, CDR2 FNYEAQ.